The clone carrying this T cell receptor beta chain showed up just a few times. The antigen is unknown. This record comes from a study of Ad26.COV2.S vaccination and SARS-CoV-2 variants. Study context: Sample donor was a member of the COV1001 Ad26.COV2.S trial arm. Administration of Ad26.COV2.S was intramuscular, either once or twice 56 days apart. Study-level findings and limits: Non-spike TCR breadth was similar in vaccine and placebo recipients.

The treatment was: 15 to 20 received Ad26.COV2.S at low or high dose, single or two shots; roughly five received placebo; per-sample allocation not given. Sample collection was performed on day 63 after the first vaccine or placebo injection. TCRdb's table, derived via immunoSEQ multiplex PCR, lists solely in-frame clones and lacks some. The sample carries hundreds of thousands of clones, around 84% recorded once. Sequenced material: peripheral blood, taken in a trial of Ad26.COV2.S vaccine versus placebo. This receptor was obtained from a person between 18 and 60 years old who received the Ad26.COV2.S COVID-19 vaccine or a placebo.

The CDR3 is CASSSTGGGNSPLHF. For the CDR3, the DNA is TGTGCCAGCAGCTCGACAGGGGGCGGGAATTCACCCCTCCACTTT. The V call is TRBV5-4, the J call TRBJ1-6; 10 bases agree with TRBD1. Per germline, CDR1 SGHNT and CDR2 YYREEE (reference sequence). There are 15 residues in the CDR3. After removal of 3 bases from V and 7 bases from J, the junction contained 4 bases not matched to a gene.